This paragraph covers one T cell receptor beta chain sequence. This clone's antigen is unknown. Base qualities are missing; no much larger clone stands one base away. The trial excluded patients who had a history of autoimmune disease or who were on systemic immunosuppression. Peripheral blood for TCR sequencing was drawn from every dose cohort at baseline, at cycle 4 day 1 and at cycle 7 day 1. The samples were taken from a phase I, first-in-human, multicenter, open-label dose-escalation trial of ivuxolimab. Adults with locally advanced or metastatic head and neck squamous cell, hepatocellular, melanoma or renal cell carcinoma were enrolled in the trial. CD4+ and CD8+ T cells were sorted separately from peripheral blood before TCR sequencing. The data originate from a study of OX40 agonist ivuxolimab in advanced cancers. About the investigation overall: The costimulatory receptor OX40 (CD134) was targeted by ivuxolimab, a fully human IgG2 agonistic monoclonal antibody. Prior anti-PD-1, anti-PD-L1 or anti-CTLA-4 therapy was permitted, and 40% to 50% of dose-escalation patients had received checkpoint inhibitors. The monotherapy dose-escalation portion (N of about 52 patients) of the phase I ivuxolimab trial is reported in the paper. Intravenous ivuxolimab was administered to patients every 2 weeks at six dose levels: 0.01, 0.1, 0.3, 1.5, 3 and 10 mg/kg. The point of sequencing TCRbeta in the periphery was to test whether ivuxolimab changed TCR sequence diversity and drove clonal T-cell expansion. A male proportion of almost 85% and a mean age of approximately 58 years, ranging from about 23 to 90, were recorded for the dose-escalation cohort. Three dose-escalation patients achieved partial responses, one with hepatocellular carcinoma and two with cutaneous melanoma. Among the 52 dose-escalation patients, 19 had hepatocellular carcinoma, 15 or so melanoma, 9 renal cell carcinoma and 9 head and neck cancer.

For sequencing of the TCRbeta CDR3 region, genomic DNA was extracted from the sorted cells. The immunoSEQ Assay was used for sequencing of TCRbeta CDR3 regions. TCRdb provides this immuneACCESS table in a form limited to in-frame rearrangements. Some clones are lacking; in checked studies, under half of them reflect an unresolved V gene, and why the rest are absent is not known. The sample table shows about 75,000 clones, and more than 90% are seen once. The top ten clones comprise 0.3% to 0.4% of the sample. Here is what the overall study found, with its caveats: Antigen specificity was not determined for the clonally expanded peripheral T cells. Partial responders in the 0.1-3.0 mg/kg groups had among the lowest normalized peripheral clonal expansion, especially among CD8+ T cells. After ivuxolimab, CD8+ T cells had more expanded clones than CD4+ T cells on average. Low levels of normalized T-cell clonal expansion were also shown by some nonresponding patients. Clonal expansion of both CD4+ and CD8+ blood T cells was observed from baseline to week 6 at doses 0.1 to 3.0 mg/kg.

V drops 1 base and J drops 4 bases, leaving 15 bases in between. CDR1 and CDR2, per the germline V gene (reference sequence), are LNHNV and YYDKDF. Counted from cysteine to phenylalanine, this CDR3 has 16 amino acids. The DNA shown is the 48-base CDR3, in frame from base 1. The sequence joins TRBV15 to TRBJ2-3; the D gene is possibly TRBD1 or TRBD2, with 6 bases matching each. The source was CD4+ or CD8+ T cells sorted from blood, collected in a trial of the OX40 agonist ivuxolimab. The source is an adult with an advanced solid tumor such as melanoma, head and neck, liver or kidney cancer. The encoded CDR3 is CATSRGDKGGADTQYF. The bases are TGTGCCACCAGCAGAGGGGACAAGGGCGGGGCAGATACGCAGTATTTT.